Shown below are 20 T cell receptor beta chains from a single sample sequenced in a study of blood T cell repertoires in COVID-19. Some clones are missing from TCRdb's copy, which holds only in-frame ones; the method was immunoSEQ multiplex PCR. The data show about 180,000 clones, 75% to 80% seen once. The source material was peripheral blood. All receptors come from an older woman with acute or convalescent COVID-19.

The CDR3 reads CASSLSRGSANEKLFF. DNA for the CDR3: TGTGCCAGCAGTTTATCGCGGGGGAGCGCTAATGAAAAACTGTTTTTT. The chain combines TRBV27 with TRBJ1-4; maybe TRBD1 (5 bases). Germline CDR1 and CDR2: MNHEY and SMNVEV (reference sequence). The CDR3 sequence is 16 residues long. V dropped 0 bases and J dropped 3 bases, with 11 bases sitting between them. Using reference TRBV27 and TRBJ1-4 for the parts outside the CDR3, the full variable domain is EAQVTQNPRYLITVTGKKLTVTCSQNMNHEYMSWYRQDPGLGLRQIYYSMNVEVTDKGDVPEGYKVSRKEKRNFPLILESPSPNQTSLYFCASSLSRGSANEKLFFGSGTQLSVL.

This clone is a singleton in its sample. The chain links TRBV24-1 to TRBJ1-4; 9 bases align to TRBD1. The germline V gene has CDR1 KGHDR and CDR2 SFDVKD. J gave up 10 bases and V 3 bases, and 8 bases lay outside the gene matches. There are 15 residues in the CDR3. The CDR3: CATSDGDRVAGKLFF. CDR3 DNA sequence: TGTGCCACCAGTGATGGGGACAGGGTGGCGGGAAAACTGTTTTTT.

The CDR3: CASSLGQFNEKLFF. The CDR3 bases are TGTGCCAGCAGCTTGGGGCAGTTCAATGAAAAACTGTTTTTT. The rearrangement joins TRBV14 to TRBJ1-4, with D possibly matching TRBD1 (5 bases). Germline CDR1 and CDR2: SGHDN and FVKESK. Trimming pared 5 bases from V and 5 bases from J, leaving 12 bases between. This CDR3 region has 14 residues.

This rearrangement joins TRBV5-1 to TRBJ1-1; D ambiguous. Germline V gene data show CDR1 as SGHRS and CDR2 as YFSETQ. Trimming removed 4 bases at V and 5 bases at J, with 12 bases between. The CDR3 is 13 amino acids. The CDR3 spells CASSLFEGTEAFF. Written as DNA, the CDR3 is TGCGCCAGCAGCCTTTTTGAGGGAACTGAAGCTTTCTTT.

This clone was counted between two and nine times. The chain is built from TRBV12-3 or TRBV12-4 and TRBJ1-2, with D possibly matching TRBD1 (6 bases). V was cut by 2 bases and J by 8 bases, with 12 bases left in between. CDR3 length equals 13 residues. The CDR3 DNA reads as TGTGCCAGCAGTTTATCAGGGGCTCCGGGCTACACCTTC. As protein: CASSLSGAPGYTF.

The V and J genes are TRBV9 and TRBJ1-6; 8 nucleotides line up with TRBD1. The length of the CDR3 is 14 residues. The V gene's germline CDR1 is SGDLS and CDR2 YYNGEE. V was pared by 4 bases and J by 7 bases, with 4 bases of the junction left unmatched. CDR3 sequence (DNA): TGTGCCAGCAGCCCCCAGGGGGCAAATTCACCCCTCCACTTT. Protein sequence: CASSPQGANSPLHF.

The V call is TRBV7-2, the J call TRBJ2-7; 7 bases fit TRBD2. Germline lookup yields CDR1 SGHTA and CDR2 FQGNSA. The V and J ends lost 2 bases and 3 bases, in that order; junction bases with no gene match: 4. The length of the CDR3 is 14 residues. The CDR3 bases are TGTGCCAGCAGCTTAACAGCGGGGAACTACGAGCAGTACTTC. It yields the protein CASSLTAGNYEQYF.

J is TRBJ1-4 and V is TRBV6-6; D is undetermined. The CDR3 is 14 residues long. The V gene lost 0 bases and the J gene lost 3 bases, with 5 bases spanning the gap. Germline CDR1 reads MNHNY; CDR2 reads SVGAGI (reference sequence). CDR3: CASSYSPANEKLFF. The CDR3 bases are TGTGCCAGCAGTTACTCGCCAGCTAATGAAAAACTGTTTTTT.

The gene calls are TRBV24-1 and TRBJ1-4, with 7 bases matching TRBD1. The CDR3 consists of 17 residues. The J segment lost 3 bases and the V segment lost 2 bases, leaving 8 bases of the junction unmatched. Germline CDR1 and CDR2: KGHDR and SFDVKD. The CDR3 loop reads CATSDSSSTGPNEKLFF. The DNA for the CDR3 is TGTGCCACCAGTGATTCCTCCTCGACAGGGCCTAATGAAAAACTGTTTTTT.

The chain recombines TRBV3-1 (or the pseudogene TRBV3-2) with TRBJ2-1; unclear D gene. V was shortened by 2 bases and J by 14 bases, with 16 bases between the two germline ends. This CDR3 comprises 13 residues. Germline V gene sequence: CDR1 LGHDT, CDR2 YNNKEL (reference sequence). The CDR3 region has the DNA TGTGCCAGCAGCCAAATTTCTCGGGTGGCGAAGTTCTTC. Translating gives CASSQISRVAKFF.

The chain uses TRBV9 and TRBJ2-2, with a tentative D call TRBD1 (6 bases). V was cut by 3 bases and J by 6 bases, with 9 bases left in between. CDR3 length: 13 residues. Germline CDR1 reads SGDLS; CDR2 reads YYNGEE. The CDR3 loop reads CASSARGAGELFF. The CDR3 nucleotides are TGTGCCAGCAGCGCCAGGGGCGCCGGGGAGCTGTTTTTT.

The chain's CDR3 is CASSGGDRIYEQYF. CDR3 DNA: TGCGCCAGCAGCGGCGGGGACAGGATCTACGAGCAGTACTTC. The chain combines TRBV5-1 with TRBJ2-7, with 8 bases matching TRBD1. Per the germline V gene, CDR1 is SGHRS and CDR2 is YFSETQ. With 4 bases clipped from V and 3 bases from J, the junction kept 6 bases outside the gene matches. CDR3 length: 14 residues.

The V gene is TRBV2, the J gene TRBJ1-4, with D unresolved. There are 13 residues in the CDR3. Germline CDR1 is SNHLY and CDR2 is FYNNEI. Trimming removed 1 base from V and 7 bases from J, with 7 bases in between. CDR3: CASSEGAGEKLFF. CDR3 bases: TGTGCCAGCAGTGAAGGGGCAGGTGAAAAACTGTTTTTT. The whole variable domain, filled in from reference TRBV2 and TRBJ1-4, reads EPEVTQTPSHQVTQMGQEVILRCVPISNHLYFYWYRQILGQKVEFLVSFYNNEISEKSEIFDDQFSVERPDGSNFTLKIRSTKLEDSAMYFCASSEGAGEKLFFGSGTQLSVL.

The V and J genes are TRBV25-1 and TRBJ2-5; a weak D match, TRBD1 (5 bases). Trimming took off 4 bases at V and 5 bases at J, with 17 bases between the two ends. The germline gives CDR1 MGHDK, CDR2 SYGVNS. This CDR3 has 15 residues. CDR3 region: CASSAGNAILETQYF. The CDR3 nucleotides are TGTGCCAGCAGTGCAGGGAACGCAATCCTGGAGACCCAGTACTTC.

The chain has TRBV2 and TRBJ1-5, with 10 bases that match TRBD1. Per the germline V gene, CDR1 is SNHLY and CDR2 is FYNNEI. The CDR3 runs to 14 residues. V lost 4 bases to trimming and J lost 6 bases; unmatched junction nucleotides: 3. The DNA for the CDR3 is TGTGCCAGCAGTGGGACAGGGGGTGGTCAGCCCCAGCATTTT. Translating gives CASSGTGGGQPQHF.

The rearrangement joins TRBV24-1 to TRBJ2-3, with D maybe TRBD2 (6 bases). This CDR3 is built from 16 residues. In germline, CDR1 is KGHDR, CDR2 SFDVKD. V was cut by 1 base and J by 3 bases, with 13 bases left in between. The chain's CDR3 is CATSDFSSSETDTQYF. For the CDR3, the DNA is TGTGCCACCAGTGATTTTTCGTCTAGCGAAACAGATACGCAGTATTTT.

The chain has TRBV5-3 and TRBJ2-4, with 7 bases lining up with TRBD1. TRBV5-3 qualifies as an ORF whose function is uncertain. The CDR3 covers 13 residues. V lost 10 bases and J lost 1; bases outside the gene matches: 5. The chain's CDR3 is CAGETGAKNIQYF. The CDR3 nucleotides read TGTGCCGGAGAGACAGGGGCCAAAAACATTCAGTACTTC.

This clone was seen a few times. The chain carries TRBV19 and TRBJ1-4, with D possibly being TRBD1 (5 bases). Germline CDR1 reads LNHDA; CDR2 reads SQIVND (reference sequence). The CDR3 extends over 15 amino acids. The V gene lost 5 bases and the J gene lost 0 bases, with 10 bases spanning the gap. CDR3 sequence: CASSSVTATNEKLFF. The DNA for the CDR3 is TGTGCCAGTAGTTCCGTGACAGCAACTAATGAAAAACTGTTTTTT.

This clone appeared once. The V gene is TRBV4-2, the J gene TRBJ2-1; no definite D call. Germline V gives CDR1 LGHNA, CDR2 YNFKEQ. With 6 bases removed from V and 7 bases from J, the gap between germline ends came to 7 bases. The CDR3 has 11 residues. CDR3 sequence reads: CASSNRNEQFF. The CDR3, as DNA: TGTGCCAGCAGTAATCGGAATGAGCAGTTCTTC.

The chain has TRBV5-1 and TRBJ2-7; D perhaps matches TRBD1 (5 bases). Germline CDR1 SGHRS, CDR2 YFSETQ. Trimming took off 2 bases at V and 2 bases at J, with 11 bases between the two ends. The length of the CDR3 is 14 residues. The CDR3 loop reads CASSFTGATYEQYF. Here the CDR3 DNA reads TGCGCCAGCAGCTTCACAGGAGCAACCTACGAGCAGTACTTC.